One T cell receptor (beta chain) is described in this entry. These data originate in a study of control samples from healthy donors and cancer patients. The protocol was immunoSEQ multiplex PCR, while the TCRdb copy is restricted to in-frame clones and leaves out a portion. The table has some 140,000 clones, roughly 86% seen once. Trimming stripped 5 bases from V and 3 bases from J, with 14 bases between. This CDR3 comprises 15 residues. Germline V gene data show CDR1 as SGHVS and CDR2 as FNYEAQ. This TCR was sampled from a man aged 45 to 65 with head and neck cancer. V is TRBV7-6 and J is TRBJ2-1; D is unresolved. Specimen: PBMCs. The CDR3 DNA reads TGTGCCAGCAGCCAATTGACGGACCTCTACAATGAGCAGTTCTTC. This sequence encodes CASSQLTDLYNEQFF. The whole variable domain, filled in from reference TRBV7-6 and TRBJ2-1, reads GAGVSQSPRYKVTKRGQDVALRCDPISGHVSLYWYRQALGQGPEFLTYFNYEAQQDKSGLPNDRFSAERPEGSISTLTIQRTEQRDSAMYRCASSQLTDLYNEQFFGPGTRLTVL.